Presented here are 30 T cell receptor beta chains from one specimen sequenced in a study of blood T cells in healthy people across ages. Together with a sample-barcoded 5' primer, a J-beta primer mix was included in a second PCR lasting about 7 to 11 cycles. TCRdb reprocessed the 5' RACE reads via MiXCR and lists one record per CDR3 protein. Of 650,000 to 1,000,000 distinct CDR3 sequences detected, around 34% appear once; the ten largest clones hold approximately 12%. Sequencing was carried out using blood. The receptors were gathered from a man between 18 and 35 years old in good health.

Only a few counts were recorded for this clonotype. V gene TRBV7-2 combines with J gene TRBJ1-4; weak D call: TRBD1 (5 bases). Between the trimmed V and J ends, which lost 5 bases and 4 bases, there was a span of 11 bases. The CDR3 is 14 amino acids. Germline-derived CDR1 and CDR2 are SGHTA and FQGNSA. The chain's CDR3 is CASSPGPVNEKLFF. CDR3 sequence (DNA): TGTGCCAGCAGCCCGGGACCGGTTAATGAAAAACTGTTTTTT.

This clonotype was observed a handful of times. CDR3 sequence: CASSLVWPREAFF. The CDR3 DNA is TGTGCCAGCAGCTTAGTGTGGCCCCGTGAGGCTTTCTTT. The rearrangement links TRBV7-2 to TRBJ1-1; D not resolved. The germline V gene encodes CDR1 SGHTA and CDR2 FQGNSA. V dropped 1 base and J dropped 11 bases, with 14 bases sitting between them. The CDR3 consists of 13 residues.

This clonotype was detected only once. V is TRBV12-3 or TRBV12-4 and J is TRBJ2-7; 8 nucleotides line up with TRBD2. The CDR3 is 16 amino acids. V trimming: 6 bases; J trimming: 4 bases; junction bases outside the gene matches: 14. The CDR3 sequence: CASSMAAGTSLYEQYF. The CDR3 nucleotides are TGTGCCAGCAGCATGGCCGCCGGGACTAGTCTTTACGAGCAGTACTTC.

The chain recombines TRBV6-5 with TRBJ1-5; 11 bases are shared with TRBD1. With 6 bases clipped from V and 7 bases from J, the junction kept 8 bases outside the gene matches. Germline CDR1 is MNHEY and CDR2 is SVGAGI. This CDR3 has 15 residues. This CDR3 is CASSPGTGGHQPQHF. In DNA form, the CDR3 reads TGTGCCAGCAGCCCCGGGACAGGGGGACACCAGCCCCAGCATTTT.

This clonotype was seen ten or more times. J is TRBJ2-5 and V is TRBV20-1; 11 nucleotides line up with TRBD2. With V trimmed by 5 bases and J by 3 bases, 8 bases remained unmatched. CDR3 size: 15 residues. The germline V gene has CDR1 DFQATT and CDR2 SNEGSKA (reference sequence). This CDR3 reads CSAHPLAGEKETQYF. In DNA, the CDR3 is TGCAGTGCTCATCCACTAGCGGGGGAGAAAGAGACCCAGTACTTC.

This clonotype was observed a few times. The chain carries TRBV24-1 and TRBJ2-5, with 7 bases aligning to TRBD1. The CDR3 runs to 16 residues. Germline loops: CDR1 KGHDR, CDR2 SFDVKD. V was pared by 4 bases and J by 11 bases, with 18 bases of the junction left unmatched. As DNA, the CDR3 is TGTGCCACCAGTGAGGGCCGGGACAGAGTAAAAGATGAGCAGTACTTC. It specifies CATSEGRDRVKDEQYF.

The V gene is TRBV5-1, the J gene TRBJ2-1, with D possibly matching TRBD1 (5 bases). This CDR3 is 15 amino acids long. Germline V lookup: CDR1 SGHRS, CDR2 YFSETQ. The V end was cut by 1 base, the J end by 5 bases, with 13 bases between. The CDR3 DNA reads TGCGCCAGCAGCTTGACAGGTACTACAGACAATGAGCAGTTCTTC. This translates into CASSLTGTTDNEQFF.

V gene TRBV7-2 combines with J gene TRBJ2-1; no reliable D call. The CDR3 runs to 13 residues. V was clipped by 1 base and J by 7 bases, with 8 bases between them. CDR1 SGHTA and CDR2 FQGNSA come from the germline V gene. The CDR3 DNA reads as TGTGCCAGCAGCTTAGGTTTCTCGAATGAGCAGTTCTTC. Translated, it gives CASSLGFSNEQFF.

V usage is TRBV7-9 and J usage is TRBJ1-1; D is unresolved. The germline V gene has CDR1 SEHNR and CDR2 FQNEAQ (reference sequence). The CDR3 sequence is 16 residues long. V shed 5 bases and J shed 4 bases, with 20 bases lying between them. The DNA of the CDR3 is TGTGCCAGCAGCCCAAGGCGGGGAGGTTTGACCACTGAAGCTTTCTTT. This sequence encodes CASSPRRGGLTTEAFF. Drawing the rest from reference TRBV7-9 and TRBJ1-1, the complete variable domain is DTGVSQNPRHKITKRGQNVTFRCDPISEHNRLYWYRQTLGQGPEFLTYFQNEAQLEKSRLLSDRFSAERPKGSFSTLEIQRTEQGDSAMYLCASSPRRGGLTTEAFFGQGTRLTVV.

Concerning this clonotype: A much larger clone differs from this one at a single base, so this may be a read error. This chain connects TRBV10-3 to TRBJ2-1; D may be TRBD1 (5 bases). The V end lost 8 bases, the J end lost 10 bases, and 18 bases lay between the germline ends. The CDR3 is 13 residues long. Germline V gene sequence: CDR1 ENHRY, CDR2 SYGVKD. DNA of the CDR3: TGTGCCATCGCGAACCAGGGTGCCTACGAGCAGTTCTTC. Translated, it gives CAIANQGAYEQFF.

J is TRBJ2-1 and V is TRBV28, with D maybe TRBD1 (6 bases). This CDR3 is built from 15 residues. V lost 2 bases, J lost 4 bases, and 12 bases lay in between. Germline CDR1 reads MDHEN; CDR2 reads SYDVKM. In nucleotides, the CDR3 is TGTGCCAGCAGTTTACCTGGACAGATATACAATGAGCAGTTCTTC. Encoded protein: CASSLPGQIYNEQFF.

In its sample, this clonotype was seen a few times. V usage is TRBV4-3 and J usage is TRBJ1-2; tentatively, D is TRBD1 (6 bases). V was pared by 1 base and J by 0 bases, with 9 bases between. The length of the CDR3 is 15 residues. Germline-derived CDR1 and CDR2 are LGHNA and YSLEER. The DNA of the CDR3 is TGCGCCAGCAGCCAAGTTAAGGGGGCTAACTATGGCTACACCTTC. It yields the protein CASSQVKGANYGYTF.

The chain employs TRBV7-3 and TRBJ1-1; D is undetermined. Germline V lookup: CDR1 SGHTA, CDR2 FQGTGA. This CDR3 contains 17 residues. V dropped 2 bases and J dropped 3 bases, with 19 bases sitting between them. This CDR3 reads CASSLWVLVGFDTEAFF. For the CDR3, the DNA is TGTGCCAGCAGCTTATGGGTCTTGGTCGGGTTCGACACTGAAGCTTTCTTT. Drawing the rest from reference TRBV7-3 and TRBJ1-1, the complete variable domain is GAGVSQTPSNKVTEKGKYVELRCDPISGHTALYWYRQSLGQGPEFLIYFQGTGAADDSGLPNDRFFAVRPEGSVSTLKIQRTERGDSAVYLCASSLWVLVGFDTEAFFGQGTRLTVV.

CDR3 sequence (DNA): TGTGCCAGCAGTTACCGATCGCGAATATCATACGAGCAGTACTTC. It translates to CASSYRSRISYEQYF. The V and J genes are TRBV6-2 or TRBV6-3 and TRBJ2-4; D gene ambiguous. The end of the DNA aligns better with TRBJ2-7, so the J call may be wrong. The length of the CDR3 is 15 residues. CDR1 is MNHEY and CDR2 is SVGEGT in the germline V gene.

In this sample, this clonotype turned up a few times. V and J are TRBV4-3 and TRBJ2-1; D may match TRBD1 or TRBD2 (5 bases each). The J call may be in error: the DNA end matches TRBJ2-7 better. This CDR3 contains 14 residues. Germline V CDR1 and CDR2: LGHNA, YSLEER. CDR3 DNA sequence: TGCGCCAGCAGCCAAACCGGGACCTACAATGAGCAGTACTTC. Protein sequence: CASSQTGTYNEQYF.

The table lists this clonotype with a few counts. The chain has TRBV18 and TRBJ1-2; D uncertain. This CDR3 region has 12 residues. In germline, CDR1 is KGHSH, CDR2 LQKENI. With 8 bases removed from V and 4 bases from J, the gap between germline ends came to 11 bases. CDR3 DNA: TGTGCCAGCGCACGAGTACGCTATGGCTACACCTTC. Its protein is CASARVRYGYTF.

Worth noting for this clonotype: Given a much more abundant clone one base away, this may be a read error. The CDR3 protein is CASSQAVLRAYNERFF. CDR3 coding DNA: TGCGCCAGCAGCCAAGCTGTTCTTAGGGCCTACAATGAGCGGTTCTTC. The chain employs TRBV4-3 and TRBJ2-1; unclear D gene. The germline V gene encodes CDR1 LGHNA and CDR2 YSLEER. The CDR3 is 16 amino acids.

This clonotype occurred a few times. The chain employs TRBV7-9 and TRBJ2-7; no reliable D call. This CDR3 spans 15 amino acids. The V and J ends lost 1 base and 3 bases respectively, with 13 bases between them. CDR1 and CDR2 (germline): SEHNR, FQNEAQ (reference sequence). The DNA of the CDR3 is TGTGCCAGCAGCTTAGACGGGCTAGTCTACTACGAGCAGTACTTC. Its translation: CASSLDGLVYYEQYF.

This chain links TRBV6-1 with TRBJ1-2, with a possible D match to TRBD1 (5 bases). The V gene lost 10 bases and the J gene lost 0 bases, with 21 bases spanning the gap. CDR3 size: 16 residues. Looked up from germline, CDR1 is MNHNS and CDR2 is SASEGT. The CDR3 reads CATQHRQTRPNYGYTF. CDR3 sequence (DNA): TGTGCCACCCAACACCGACAGACCCGTCCTAACTATGGCTACACCTTC.

The table lists this clonotype with many counts. This chain connects TRBV6-6 to TRBJ1-1; D not certain. Germline V gives CDR1 MNHNY, CDR2 SVGAGI (reference sequence). Trimming shortened V by 5 bases and J by 1 base, and 5 bases separated the two germline ends. This CDR3 comprises 12 residues. This CDR3 is CASSRENTEAFF. CDR3 DNA sequence: TGTGCCAGCAGTCGGGAGAACACTGAAGCTTTCTTT.

This chain uses TRBV4-3 with TRBJ2-2; 7 nucleotides align to TRBD1. With 0 bases clipped from V and 0 bases from J, the junction kept 7 bases outside the gene matches. Germline assignment: CDR1 LGHNA and CDR2 YSLEER. The CDR3 runs 18 residues. This CDR3 reads CASSQDRTGPSNTGELFF. CDR3 DNA sequence: TGCGCCAGCAGCCAAGATCGGACAGGACCATCGAACACCGGGGAGCTGTTTTTT.

In regard to this clonotype: With a much larger clone just one base away, this may be a read error. The rearrangement joins TRBV7-2 to TRBJ1-4; D may be TRBD1 (6 bases). The length of the CDR3 is 14 residues. The V gene lost 2 bases and the J gene lost 6 bases, with 10 bases spanning the gap. In germline, CDR1 is SGHTA, CDR2 FQGNSA. As DNA, the CDR3 is TGTGCCAGCAGCTTAAACAGGGAGGATGAAAAACTGTTTTTT. Encoded protein: CASSLNREDEKLFF.

The chain couples TRBV12-3 or TRBV12-4 to TRBJ1-1; D might be TRBD1 (6 bases). The CDR3 has 12 residues. With 1 base removed from V and 13 bases from J, the gap between germline ends came to 13 bases. The DNA of the CDR3 is TGTGCCAGCAGTTTAGGGGTGAGGGGGGGTTTCTTT. Translating gives CASSLGVRGGFF.

Comment on this clonotype: Given a much more abundant clone one base away, this may be a read error. The V and J genes are TRBV6-6 and TRBJ2-1; TRBD2 matches at 12 bases. Trimming at V came to 2 bases and at J to 7 bases, leaving 6 bases not matched to a gene. CDR3 length: 16 residues. Germline V gene sequence: CDR1 MNHNY, CDR2 SVGAGI (reference sequence). In DNA form, the CDR3 reads TGTGCCAGCAGTTACCCCCTAGCGGGGGGGCCTAATGAGCAGTTCTTC. This sequence encodes CASSYPLAGGPNEQFF.

This chain uses TRBV5-4 with TRBJ2-3, with D unclear. The germline CDR1 and CDR2 sequences are SGHNT and YYREEE (reference sequence). The V gene lost 3 bases and the J gene lost 1 base, with 6 bases spanning the gap. This CDR3 is built from 13 residues. The CDR3 nucleotides read TGTGCCAGCAGCTGCACAGGCACAGATACGCAGTATTTT. Its translation is CASSCTGTDTQYF.

Concerning this clonotype itself: One end of the junction varies from germline; a read error may be responsible. This chain links TRBV7-9 with TRBJ1-1; TRBD1 might be the D (6 bases). CDR3 length equals 13 residues. The V gene's germline CDR1 is SEHNR and CDR2 FQNEAQ (reference sequence). The CDR3 is CAGSMITGFGAFF. The CDR3 bases are TGTGCCGGCAGCATGATAACAGGGTTCGGAGCTTTCTTT.

The rearrangement joins TRBV7-9 to TRBJ1-5, with D hard to call. Germline V gene sequence: CDR1 SEHNR, CDR2 FQNEAQ (reference sequence). The CDR3 covers 16 residues. V was clipped by 4 bases and J by 5 bases, with 18 bases between them. The CDR3 protein is CASSSQSGMWDQPQHF. In DNA, the CDR3 is TGTGCCAGCAGCTCTCAGAGCGGGATGTGGGATCAGCCCCAGCATTTT.

Many counts were recorded for this clonotype. The chain uses TRBV30 and TRBJ2-3; D gene unclear. The CDR3 is 12 residues long. With 1 base removed from V and 8 bases from J, the gap between germline ends came to 10 bases. Germline CDR1 and CDR2: GTSNPN and SVGIG (reference sequence). CDR3 loop: CAWSEIAGTQYF. DNA for the CDR3: TGTGCCTGGAGTGAGATAGCTGGTACGCAGTATTTT. Full variable domain (missing parts from reference TRBV30 and TRBJ2-3): SQTIHQWPATLVQPVGSPLSLECTVEGTSNPNLYWYRQAAGRGLQLLFYSVGIGQISSEVPQNLSASRPQDRQFILSSKKLLLSDSGFYLCAWSEIAGTQYFGPGTRLTVL.

The genes are TRBV4-2 and TRBJ2-3; D not certain. This CDR3 region has 13 residues. Germline loops: CDR1 LGHNA, CDR2 YNFKEQ. V shed 6 bases and J shed 4 bases, with 11 bases lying between them. CDR3 bases: TGTGCCAGCAGTCCCCTGGGGTCAGATACGCAGTATTTT. Translating it yields CASSPLGSDTQYF.

The chain uses TRBV12-3 or TRBV12-4 and TRBJ1-4, with D possibly matching TRBD1 (6 bases). The CDR3 has 13 residues. Deletions cut 8 bases from V and 8 bases from J, with 15 bases between. This chain's CDR3 is CASEGGGAEKLFF. For the CDR3, the DNA is TGTGCCAGCGAGGGCGGGGGCGCCGAAAAACTGTTTTTT.